These T cell receptor beta chains were read from a single sample in a study of blood T cell repertoires in COVID-19. Only in-frame clones appear in the TCRdb table, and some are missing; sequencing was by immunoSEQ multiplex PCR. In the table there are some 100,000 clones, around four fifths of which are singletons. Sequencing input: peripheral blood. The source of these receptors is a woman between 65 and 79 years old with acute or convalescent COVID-19. The CDR3 runs from the conserved cysteine through the conserved F or W. The D gene is left open where the match is weak. A clone size is listed for some rows: how often the clone was seen (once, few, many), or a class if it is expanded.

abundance: -; j_gene: TRBJ2-1; v_gene: TRBV5-8; d_gene: TRBD1; CDR3aa: CASPNPPGQGYNEQFF; CDR3nt: TGTGCCAGCCCGAATCCCCCGGGACAGGGGTACAATGAGCAGTTCTTC
abundance: -; j_gene: TRBJ1-2; v_gene: TRBV9; d_gene: -; CDR3aa: CASTLGGGNYGYTF; CDR3nt: TGTGCCAGCACCCTGGGGGGGGGAAACTATGGCTACACCTTC
abundance: -; j_gene: TRBJ1-4; v_gene: TRBV6-2/TRBV6-3; d_gene: -; CDR3aa: CASSPGSEGEKLFF; CDR3nt: TGTGCCAGCAGTCCCGGGTCCGAAGGTGAAAAACTGTTTTTT
abundance: few; j_gene: TRBJ1-3; v_gene: TRBV27; d_gene: -; CDR3aa: CASSSGVPGNTIYF; CDR3nt: TGTGCCAGCAGTTCAGGGGTTCCTGGAAACACCATATATTTT
abundance: -; j_gene: TRBJ1-1; v_gene: TRBV7-9; d_gene: -; CDR3aa: CASSLNEGSSGAFF; CDR3nt: TGTGCCAGCAGCTTGAATGAAGGGAGCTCTGGAGCTTTCTTT
abundance: -; j_gene: TRBJ2-1; v_gene: TRBV6-5; d_gene: -; CDR3aa: CASSDSYNEQFF; CDR3nt: TGTGCCAGCTCGGACAGTTACAATGAGCAGTTCTTC
abundance: many; j_gene: TRBJ2-4; v_gene: TRBV5-1; d_gene: -; CDR3aa: CASSLTPGNIQYF; CDR3nt: TGCGCCAGCAGCTTAACACCAGGAAACATTCAGTACTTC
abundance: -; j_gene: TRBJ2-6; v_gene: TRBV29-1; d_gene: -; CDR3aa: CSVRTAGANVLTF; CDR3nt: TGCAGCGTTCGGACAGCTGGGGCCAACGTCCTGACTTTC
abundance: -; j_gene: TRBJ2-3; v_gene: TRBV19; d_gene: TRBD1; CDR3aa: CASSRDRLWDTQYF; CDR3nt: TGTGCCAGTAGTAGGGACAGGTTGTGGGATACGCAGTATTTT
abundance: -; j_gene: TRBJ1-3; v_gene: TRBV29-1; d_gene: -; CDR3aa: CSVEVHSGNTIYF; CDR3nt: TGCAGCGTTGAAGTCCACTCTGGAAACACCATATATTTT
abundance: -; j_gene: TRBJ2-2; v_gene: TRBV9; d_gene: -; CDR3aa: CASSVVDITNTGELFF; CDR3nt: TGTGCCAGCAGCGTAGTAGATATAACGAACACCGGGGAGCTGTTTTTT
abundance: -; j_gene: TRBJ1-1; v_gene: TRBV7-3; d_gene: -; CDR3aa: CASSLGQNTEAFF; CDR3nt: TGTGCCAGCAGCTTAGGGCAGAACACTGAAGCTTTCTTT
abundance: few; j_gene: TRBJ1-6; v_gene: TRBV12-5; d_gene: -; CDR3aa: CASLGQFNSPLHF; CDR3nt: TGTGCTAGTCTCGGACAGTTTAATTCACCCCTCCACTTT
abundance: -; j_gene: TRBJ2-3; v_gene: TRBV9; d_gene: TRBD1; CDR3aa: CASSGQDPDTQYF; CDR3nt: TGTGCCAGCTCGGGACAGGACCCAGATACGCAGTATTTT
abundance: -; j_gene: TRBJ1-1; v_gene: TRBV5-1; d_gene: -; CDR3aa: CASSLASTANTEAFF; CDR3nt: TGCGCCAGCAGCTTGGCCTCGACAGCGAACACTGAAGCTTTCTTT
abundance: -; j_gene: TRBJ1-5; v_gene: TRBV4-1; d_gene: TRBD1; CDR3aa: CASRLWDSSNQPQHF; CDR3nt: TGCGCCAGCAGACTTTGGGACAGTAGCAATCAGCCCCAGCATTTT
abundance: -; j_gene: TRBJ2-5; v_gene: TRBV6-5; d_gene: -; CDR3aa: CASSYTGPTGETQYF; CDR3nt: TGTGCCAGCAGTTACACAGGCCCGACGGGAGAGACCCAGTACTTC
abundance: few; j_gene: TRBJ1-6; v_gene: TRBV9; d_gene: TRBD1; CDR3aa: CASGQGRSPLHF; CDR3nt: TGTGCCAGCGGACAGGGTCGATCACCCCTCCACTTT
abundance: once; j_gene: TRBJ1-5; v_gene: TRBV19; d_gene: -; CDR3aa: CASRRSREGNQPQHF; CDR3nt: TGTGCCAGTAGGCGGTCTCGGGAGGGCAATCAGCCCCAGCATTTT
abundance: -; j_gene: TRBJ1-1; v_gene: TRBV5-1; d_gene: TRBD1; CDR3aa: CASSTQGGSNTEAFF; CDR3nt: TGCGCCAGCAGCACACAGGGGGGATCGAACACTGAAGCTTTCTTT
abundance: -; j_gene: TRBJ1-6; v_gene: TRBV4-1; d_gene: -; CDR3aa: CASSPNRDSPLHF; CDR3nt: TGCGCCAGCAGCCCTAACCGAGATTCACCCCTCCACTTT
abundance: -; j_gene: TRBJ2-3; v_gene: TRBV9; d_gene: -; CDR3aa: CASSVGGGRADTQYF; CDR3nt: TGTGCCAGCAGCGTAGGAGGGGGGAGGGCAGATACGCAGTATTTT
abundance: -; j_gene: TRBJ1-2; v_gene: TRBV9; d_gene: -; CDR3aa: CASSVDSLFNYGYTF; CDR3nt: TGTGCCAGCAGCGTAGACAGCCTGTTTAACTATGGCTACACCTTC
abundance: -; j_gene: TRBJ1-1; v_gene: TRBV7-2; d_gene: TRBD1; CDR3aa: CASSPGQGNTEAFF; CDR3nt: TGTGCCAGCAGCCCAGGACAGGGCAACACTGAAGCTTTCTTT
abundance: -; j_gene: TRBJ2-1; v_gene: TRBV5-4; d_gene: TRBD1; CDR3aa: CASGGQDLYNEQFF; CDR3nt: TGTGCCAGCGGAGGACAGGACCTCTACAATGAGCAGTTCTTC
abundance: -; j_gene: TRBJ2-3; v_gene: TRBV7-2; d_gene: -; CDR3aa: CASSHPTVTDTQYF; CDR3nt: TGTGCCAGCAGCCACCCGACAGTCACAGATACGCAGTATTTT
abundance: -; j_gene: TRBJ1-1; v_gene: TRBV7-6; d_gene: -; CDR3aa: CASSLLGIPGSEAFF; CDR3nt: TGTGCCAGCAGCTTACTGGGCATCCCTGGGTCTGAAGCTTTCTTT
abundance: -; j_gene: TRBJ1-2; v_gene: TRBV25-1; d_gene: -; CDR3aa: CASMQETFYGYTF; CDR3nt: TGTGCCAGCATGCAGGAAACTTTCTATGGCTACACCTTC
abundance: -; j_gene: TRBJ1-1; v_gene: TRBV5-4; d_gene: TRBD1; CDR3aa: CASSLGTGATEAFF; CDR3nt: TGTGCCAGCAGCTTGGGGACAGGGGCAACTGAAGCTTTCTTT
abundance: once; j_gene: TRBJ1-2; v_gene: TRBV5-4; d_gene: TRBD1; CDR3aa: CASSLGQGIIGYTF; CDR3nt: TGTGCCAGCAGCTTAGGACAGGGAATTATCGGCTACACCTTC
abundance: -; j_gene: TRBJ1-5; v_gene: TRBV7-8; d_gene: -; CDR3aa: CASSPSGGGNQPQHF; CDR3nt: TGTGCCAGCAGCCCCAGCGGGGGAGGCAATCAGCCCCAGCATTTT
abundance: -; j_gene: TRBJ1-6; v_gene: TRBV3-1/TRBV3-2; d_gene: TRBD1; CDR3aa: CASSQVTGGDSPLHF; CDR3nt: TGTGCCAGCAGCCAAGTCACAGGGGGCGATTCACCCCTCCACTTT
abundance: -; j_gene: TRBJ2-5; v_gene: TRBV11-2; d_gene: -; CDR3aa: CASRPDPSGDQYF; CDR3nt: TGTGCCAGCAGACCGGACCCGTCCGGGGACCAGTACTTC
abundance: -; j_gene: TRBJ2-5; v_gene: TRBV3-1/TRBV3-2; d_gene: TRBD1; CDR3aa: CASSHRGTGGYQETQYF; CDR3nt: TGTGCCAGCAGCCACCGTGGGACAGGGGGTTACCAAGAGACCCAGTACTTC
abundance: -; j_gene: TRBJ1-2; v_gene: TRBV14; d_gene: -; CDR3aa: CASSQEASYRGGGYTF; CDR3nt: TGTGCCAGCAGCCAAGAGGCGAGCTATAGGGGTGGCGGCTACACCTTC
abundance: -; j_gene: TRBJ1-1; v_gene: TRBV27; d_gene: -; CDR3aa: CASSLLAGEKNTEAFF; CDR3nt: TGTGCCAGCAGTTTATTGGCAGGTGAAAAGAACACTGAAGCTTTCTTT
abundance: -; j_gene: TRBJ1-1; v_gene: TRBV28; d_gene: -; CDR3aa: CASSFITGTGRKAEAFF; CDR3nt: TGTGCCAGCAGTTTCATTACGGGTACAGGTAGGAAGGCTGAAGCTTTCTTT
abundance: -; j_gene: TRBJ1-5; v_gene: TRBV7-9; d_gene: -; CDR3aa: CASSLSPGPDYVQPQHF; CDR3nt: TGTGCCAGCAGCTTAAGTCCGGGACCGGACTACGTTCAGCCCCAGCATTTT
abundance: -; j_gene: TRBJ2-1; v_gene: TRBV6-5; d_gene: -; CDR3aa: CASYRGGVGEQFF; CDR3nt: TGTGCCAGTTACCGAGGGGGGGTAGGGGAGCAGTTCTTC
abundance: once; j_gene: TRBJ1-5; v_gene: TRBV10-3; d_gene: -; CDR3aa: CATSGESNQPQHF; CDR3nt: TGTGCCACCTCCGGGGAGAGCAATCAGCCCCAGCATTTT